The rows below give T cell receptor beta chains drawn from one sample of a study of PD-1 blockade in classical Hodgkin lymphoma. Generated by immunoSEQ multiplex PCR, the TCRdb table keeps only in-frame clones and is missing some. The data contain some 60,000 clones, 80% to 90% of them singletons. The material sequenced was peripheral blood mononuclear cells (PBMCs), taken at baseline. The receptors originated from a human donor with classical Hodgkin lymphoma. CDR3s include the opening cysteine and the closing phenylalanine or tryptophan. A D gene is named only where the DNA matches it firmly. The size of a clone is reported for some rows only, either as once, few or many, or as a class for expanded clones.

clone_size: NA; v_call: TRBV23-1; d_call: NA; j_call: TRBJ1-5; cdr3_aa: CASSQSRTGAGCLNQPQHF; cdr3_nt: TGCGCCAGCAGTCAATCCCGTACGGGGGCCGGGTGTTTAAATCAGCCCCAGCATTTT
clone_size: NA; v_call: TRBV5-8; d_call: NA; j_call: TRBJ1-2; cdr3_aa: CASSERRIINYGYTF; cdr3_nt: TGTGCCAGCAGCGAACGACGGATTATTAACTATGGCTACACCTTC
clone_size: NA; v_call: TRBV18; d_call: NA; j_call: TRBJ2-5; cdr3_aa: CASSVDGSRETQYF; cdr3_nt: TGTGCCAGCTCCGTTGACGGTAGTAGGGAGACCCAGTACTTC
clone_size: NA; v_call: TRBV6-5; d_call: NA; j_call: TRBJ1-2; cdr3_aa: CASSYTRVYGYTF; cdr3_nt: TGTGCCAGCAGTTATACCAGGGTCTATGGCTACACCTTC
clone_size: NA; v_call: TRBV6-5; d_call: NA; j_call: TRBJ2-1; cdr3_aa: CASSGPSETSQFF; cdr3_nt: TGTGCCAGCAGCGGCCCCTCCGAGACTAGTCAGTTCTTC
clone_size: medium-sized; v_call: TRBV7-9; d_call: TRBD2; j_call: TRBJ2-2; cdr3_aa: CASSLREGVDTGELFF; cdr3_nt: TGTGCCAGCAGCTTACGGGAGGGCGTGGACACCGGGGAGCTGTTTTTT
clone_size: NA; v_call: TRBV7-8; d_call: NA; j_call: TRBJ2-6; cdr3_aa: CASWGSGANVLTF; cdr3_nt: TGTGCCAGCTGGGGGTCTGGGGCCAACGTCCTGACTTTC
clone_size: NA; v_call: TRBV29-1; d_call: NA; j_call: TRBJ1-2; cdr3_aa: CSVEDNYGYTF; cdr3_nt: TGCAGCGTTGAAGACAACTATGGCTACACCTTC
clone_size: NA; v_call: TRBV5-1; d_call: TRBD1; j_call: TRBJ1-5; cdr3_aa: CASSLEAGGKQPQHF; cdr3_nt: TGCGCCAGCAGCCTGGAGGCAGGGGGCAAGCAGCCCCAGCATTTT
clone_size: NA; v_call: TRBV7-2; d_call: TRBD1; j_call: TRBJ2-7; cdr3_aa: CASSWGQGSYEQYF; cdr3_nt: TGTGCCAGCAGCTGGGGACAGGGGTCCTACGAGCAGTACTTC
clone_size: NA; v_call: TRBV6-5; d_call: NA; j_call: TRBJ1-1; cdr3_aa: CASRFLGSGGTEAFF; cdr3_nt: TGTGCCAGCAGATTTCTCGGGTCTGGCGGCACTGAAGCTTTCTTT
clone_size: NA; v_call: TRBV11-2; d_call: NA; j_call: TRBJ2-2; cdr3_aa: CASSSPLGGNTGELFF; cdr3_nt: TGTGCCAGCAGCTCCCCTCTTGGGGGGAACACCGGGGAGCTGTTTTTT
clone_size: NA; v_call: TRBV21-1; d_call: NA; j_call: TRBJ2-2; cdr3_aa: CASSPKGVRFTGELFF; cdr3_nt: TGTGCCAGCAGCCCGAAAGGGGTGAGGTTTACCGGGGAGCTGTTTTTT
clone_size: NA; v_call: TRBV19; d_call: NA; j_call: TRBJ1-2; cdr3_aa: CASRGEVSEWDYGYTF; cdr3_nt: TGTGCCAGTAGGGGTGAGGTGTCTGAGTGGGACTATGGCTACACCTTC
clone_size: once; v_call: TRBV19; d_call: TRBD1; j_call: TRBJ2-3; cdr3_aa: CASSPIWTGTSTDTQYF; cdr3_nt: TGTGCCAGTAGCCCTATCTGGACAGGCACTAGCACAGATACGCAGTATTTT
clone_size: NA; v_call: TRBV20-1; d_call: NA; j_call: TRBJ1-2; cdr3_aa: CSVGTDYGYTF; cdr3_nt: TGCAGTGTAGGTACAGACTATGGCTACACCTTC
clone_size: NA; v_call: TRBV27; d_call: TRBD1; j_call: TRBJ2-3; cdr3_aa: CASSPNRDRATDTQYF; cdr3_nt: TGTGCCAGCAGCCCTAACCGGGACAGGGCAACAGATACGCAGTATTTT
clone_size: NA; v_call: TRBV6-1; d_call: TRBD2; j_call: TRBJ2-7; cdr3_aa: CASRPGLAGVHEQYF; cdr3_nt: TGTGCCAGCAGGCCAGGACTAGCAGGGGTCCACGAGCAGTACTTC
clone_size: NA; v_call: TRBV5-1; d_call: TRBD2; j_call: TRBJ2-3; cdr3_aa: CASLRLAADTQYF; cdr3_nt: TGCGCCAGCTTGAGACTAGCGGCAGATACGCAGTATTTT
clone_size: NA; v_call: TRBV5-1; d_call: NA; j_call: TRBJ2-1; cdr3_aa: CASSLEGVSNEQFF; cdr3_nt: TGCGCCAGCAGCCTCGAGGGGGTGTCCAATGAGCAGTTCTTC
clone_size: NA; v_call: TRBV12-5; d_call: NA; j_call: TRBJ2-5; cdr3_aa: CASGYGSQETQYF; cdr3_nt: TGTGCTAGTGGTTATGGATCACAAGAGACCCAGTACTTC
clone_size: NA; v_call: TRBV13; d_call: NA; j_call: TRBJ1-4; cdr3_aa: CASSFSATNEKLFF; cdr3_nt: TGTGCCAGCAGCTTTTCCGCAACTAATGAAAAACTGTTTTTT
clone_size: NA; v_call: TRBV19; d_call: NA; j_call: TRBJ2-5; cdr3_aa: CASSGYQETQYF; cdr3_nt: TGTGCCAGTAGCGGGTACCAAGAGACCCAGTACTTC
clone_size: NA; v_call: TRBV5-1; d_call: TRBD1; j_call: TRBJ2-3; cdr3_aa: CASAGQGSTDTQYF; cdr3_nt: TGCGCCAGTGCGGGACAGGGTAGCACAGATACGCAGTATTTT
clone_size: NA; v_call: TRBV6-5; d_call: NA; j_call: TRBJ1-1; cdr3_aa: CASSYSTGGAEAFF; cdr3_nt: TGTGCCAGCAGTTACTCGACAGGCGGGGCTGAAGCTTTCTTT
clone_size: NA; v_call: TRBV30; d_call: NA; j_call: TRBJ1-6; cdr3_aa: CAWSFNSPLHF; cdr3_nt: TGTGCCTGGAGTTTTAATTCACCCCTCCACTTT